The 23 T cell receptor beta chains below were found in one sample sequenced in a study of identifying expanded T cells in peripheral blood. Sequencing was performed with immunoSEQ multiplex PCR; in TCRdb, only in-frame clones are kept and a portion is missing. Of about 78,000 clones in the sample, approximately 84% are singletons; the top ten hold around 18%. Sequencing was carried out using blood. The receptor source for this set is a person between 18 and 75 years old in good health.

This chain links TRBV4-3 with TRBJ2-7, with 7 bases matching TRBD2. Germline CDR1 reads LGHNA; CDR2 reads YSLEER. V was clipped by 1 base and J by 6 bases; unmatched bases: 6. This CDR3 region has 14 residues. CDR3 coding DNA: TGCGCCAGCAGCCAAGGGCGCGGGAGTAGCGAGCAGTACTTC. Its translation is CASSQGRGSSEQYF.

The chain has TRBV6-5 and TRBJ1-6; D is unresolved. V was shortened by 7 bases and J by 7 bases, with 17 bases between the two germline ends. CDR3 length: 15 residues. Per the germline V gene, CDR1 is MNHEY and CDR2 is SVGAGI. The CDR3 here is CASTTWGFGNSPLHF. CDR3 DNA: TGTGCCAGCACCACGTGGGGATTTGGGAATTCACCCCTCCACTTT.

This clone was seen only a few times. This chain connects TRBV4-1 to TRBJ2-4; D may be TRBD1 (5 bases). Germline V gives CDR1 MGHRA, CDR2 YSYEKL. This CDR3 has 16 residues. The V end was cut by 2 bases, the J end by 3 bases, with 14 bases between. CDR3 DNA sequence: TGCGCCAGCAGCCAAAGAATCGGACAAAACAAAAACATTCAGTACTTC. Translating gives CASSQRIGQNKNIQYF.

This sequence joins TRBV4-2 and TRBJ2-4; 8 bases line up with TRBD2. Germline CDR1 is LGHNA and CDR2 is YNFKEQ. The CDR3 contains 13 residues. Trimming cost V 5 bases and J 7 bases; bases outside gene matches: 4. CDR3 loop: CASSDPGGNIQYF. The CDR3 DNA reads as TGTGCCAGCAGCGACCCGGGGGGGAACATTCAGTACTTC.

This chain uses TRBV28 with TRBJ1-4; TRBD1 aligns across 9 bases. CDR1 and CDR2 from the germline V gene are MDHEN and SYDVKM. The length of the CDR3 is 16 residues. Trimming at V came to 4 bases and at J to 5 bases, leaving 8 bases not matched to a gene. CDR3 sequence: CASSSPGQGGNEKLFF. CDR3 DNA: TGTGCCAGCAGTTCCCCGGGACAGGGAGGGAATGAAAAACTGTTTTTT.

A few counts support this clone. The V and J genes are TRBV13 and TRBJ2-7; 7 nucleotides align to TRBD1. Looked up from germline, CDR1 is PRHDT and CDR2 is FYEKMQ (reference sequence). Trimming took 5 bases from V and 5 from J; bases not matched to a gene: 12. The CDR3 totals 15 residues. In DNA, the CDR3 is TGTGCCAGCAGCACCCGGGACAGAGGGGTGGACGAGCAGTACTTC. Residues: CASSTRDRGVDEQYF. Full variable domain (outside the CDR3, taken from reference TRBV13 and TRBJ2-7): AAGVIQSPRHLIKEKRETATLKCYPIPRHDTVYWYQQGPGQDPQFLISFYEKMQSDKGSIPDRFSAQQFSDYHSELNMSSLELGDSALYFCASSTRDRGVDEQYFGPGTRLTVT.

J is TRBJ2-1 and V is TRBV29-1, with 8 bases fitting TRBD2. The CDR3 totals 16 residues. Unmatched junction bases numbered 11, after V lost 6 bases and J lost 1 base. The germline gives CDR1 SQVTM, CDR2 ANQGSEA. The DNA for the CDR3 is TGCAGCGTCACGGGACTAGAGTGGGTTTCCTACAATGAGCAGTTCTTC. It encodes CSVTGLEWVSYNEQFF.

This clone was picked up one time. The genes are TRBV4-2 and TRBJ2-3, with D perhaps matching TRBD2 (6 bases). Trimming removed 1 base at V and 6 bases at J, with 17 bases between. In germline, CDR1 is LGHNA, CDR2 YNFKEQ. The CDR3 covers 16 residues. The CDR3 DNA sequence: TGTGCCAGCAGCCAAGGACTAGTCGGGAGAGAGGATACGCAGTATTTT. This sequence encodes CASSQGLVGREDTQYF.

This chain uses TRBV4-2 with TRBJ2-7, with 9 bases fitting TRBD1. Germline CDR1 reads LGHNA; CDR2 reads YNFKEQ. After removal of 1 base from V and 3 bases from J, the junction contained 7 bases not matched to a gene. The CDR3 covers 16 residues. The CDR3 protein is CASSQGTGTGFYEQYF. The CDR3 DNA is TGTGCCAGCAGCCAAGGGACCGGGACAGGGTTCTACGAGCAGTACTTC.

The V gene is TRBV19, the J gene TRBJ1-1; unclear D gene. The germline V gene has CDR1 LNHDA and CDR2 SQIVND (reference sequence). The CDR3 is made up of 14 amino acids. V was trimmed by 5 bases and J by 0 bases, leaving 10 bases between them. The DNA of the CDR3 is TGTGCCAGTAGTCTAGGGCTGATGAACACTGAAGCTTTCTTT. Translating it yields CASSLGLMNTEAFF.

This clone was counted a single time. V and J are TRBV15 and TRBJ2-7; TRBD1 aligns across 7 bases. The germline V gene encodes CDR1 LNHNV and CDR2 YYDKDF (reference sequence). With V trimmed by 0 bases and J by 3 bases, 5 bases remained unmatched. The CDR3 is made up of 15 amino acids. CDR3 sequence reads: CATSRDLGQIYEQYF. The CDR3 DNA follows: TGTGCCACCAGCAGAGATCTGGGACAGATCTACGAGCAGTACTTC.

J is TRBJ2-7 and V is TRBV4-2, with TRBD1 matching over 9 bases. The germline CDR1 and CDR2 sequences are LGHNA and YNFKEQ. The trim removed 4 bases at V and 2 bases at J, leaving 6 bases unmatched. The CDR3 is 15 residues long. The CDR3 DNA sequence: TGTGCCAGCAGCCCCCGGACAGGGGCTCCCTACGAGCAGTACTTC. Residues: CASSPRTGAPYEQYF.

This clone has just one count. This sequence joins TRBV4-1 and TRBJ2-1; TRBD2 agrees at 9 bases. V lost 8 bases and J lost 6; bases outside the gene matches: 8. The germline gives CDR1 MGHRA, CDR2 YSYEKL. This CDR3 has 14 residues. In DNA form, the CDR3 reads TGCGCCAGCGGCTCTAGCGGGAAGGGCAATGAGCAGTTCTTC. This translates into CASGSSGKGNEQFF.

The chain is built from TRBV2 and TRBJ2-7, with unresolved D. The CDR3 has 14 residues. Per germline, CDR1 SNHLY and CDR2 FYNNEI. Trimming cost V 4 bases and J 2 bases, with 12 bases left between them. CDR3 sequence reads: CASSATQSAYEQYF. Here the CDR3 DNA reads TGTGCCAGCAGTGCCACCCAGTCCGCCTACGAGCAGTACTTC.

This clone was seen repeatedly, ten times or more. The V and J genes are TRBV27 and TRBJ2-5, with D tentatively TRBD1 (5 bases). The CDR3 runs to 14 residues. CDR1 and CDR2 (germline): MNHEY, SMNVEV (reference sequence). V was shortened by 6 bases and J by 1 base, with 12 bases between the two germline ends. CDR3 protein: CASRRAGIQETQYF. The CDR3 region has the DNA TGTGCCAGCAGGAGAGCAGGGATCCAAGAGACCCAGTACTTC.

The J gene is TRBJ2-1, the V gene TRBV7-9, with D hard to call. Germline CDR1 SEHNR, CDR2 FQNEAQ (reference sequence). The V gene lost 11 bases and the J gene lost 10 bases, with 9 bases spanning the gap. This CDR3 is built from 9 residues. CDR3 in DNA: TGTGCCCTACGAAACGAGCAGTTCTTC. Translated, it gives CALRNEQFF.

This rearrangement joins TRBV5-1 to TRBJ2-7; 10 bases map to TRBD2. CDR3 size: 14 residues. CDR1 is SGHRS and CDR2 is YFSETQ in the germline V gene. The V and J ends lost 4 bases and 1 base, in that order; junction bases with no gene match: 2. CDR3 region: CASSQTSGSYEQYF. The CDR3, as DNA: TGCGCCAGCAGCCAGACTAGCGGGTCCTACGAGCAGTACTTC.

This chain uses TRBV19 with TRBJ2-4, with D perhaps TRBD1 or TRBD2 (5 bases each). In germline, CDR1 is LNHDA, CDR2 SQIVND (reference sequence). The CDR3 consists of 16 residues. Trimming stripped 5 bases from V and 0 bases from J, with 14 bases between. The CDR3 protein is CASSDGALLAKNIQYF. In nucleotides, the CDR3 is TGTGCCAGTAGTGACGGGGCTTTACTAGCCAAAAACATTCAGTACTTC.

A few counts support this clone. The chain uses TRBV9 and TRBJ2-7; 7 nucleotides match TRBD1. From germline, CDR1 is SGDLS and CDR2 YYNGEE. The junction had 8 bases not matched to a gene; V was cut back by 4 bases and J by 4 bases. The CDR3 is made up of 14 amino acids. The CDR3 DNA reads TGTGCCAGCAGCAAACAGGGGAATGGGTACGAGCAGTACTTC. The encoded protein is CASSKQGNGYEQYF.

This chain uses TRBV11-2 with TRBJ1-1; 7 bases line up with TRBD1. The CDR3 totals 14 residues. Trimming took 5 bases from V and 1 from J; bases not matched to a gene: 4. Germline CDR1 reads SGHAT; CDR2 reads FQNNGV. The CDR3 spells CASSPGGGNTEAFF. CDR3 nucleotides: TGTGCCAGCAGCCCAGGGGGTGGGAACACTGAAGCTTTCTTT.

In DNA, the CDR3 is TGCGCCAGCAGCACCCTCCAGACTAGCGGTAAAGAGACCCAGTACTTC. Amino acids: CASSTLQTSGKETQYF. J is TRBJ2-5 and V is TRBV5-1; 9 nucleotides match TRBD2. The CDR3 is 16 residues long. Germline CDR1 and CDR2: SGHRS and YFSETQ. V lost 4 bases and J lost 3; bases outside the gene matches: 10.

V gene TRBV6-5 combines with J gene TRBJ2-1, with D uncertain. The CDR3 spans 14 residues. Between the trimmed V and J ends, which lost 0 bases and 9 bases, there was a span of 12 bases. CDR1 and CDR2 from the germline V gene are MNHEY and SVGAGI. CDR3 residues: CASSYSIPPSEQFF. The CDR3 coding sequence is TGTGCCAGCAGTTACTCGATTCCGCCCAGTGAGCAGTTCTTC.

A single count supports this clone. The chain joins TRBV28 to TRBJ2-7, with a weak D call TRBD2 (5 bases). The germline gives CDR1 MDHEN, CDR2 SYDVKM. V was clipped by 3 bases and J by 6 bases, with 6 bases between them. The CDR3 runs 11 residues. In nucleotides, the CDR3 is TGTGCCAGCAGTTTGGAGGTCGAGCAGTACTTC. Its translation: CASSLEVEQYF. Full variable domain (missing parts from reference TRBV28 and TRBJ2-7): DVKVTQSSRYLVKRTGEKVFLECVQDMDHENMFWYRQDPGLGLRLIYFSYDVKMKEKGDIPEGYSVSREKKERFSLILESASTNQTSMYLCASSLEVEQYFGPGTRLTVT.